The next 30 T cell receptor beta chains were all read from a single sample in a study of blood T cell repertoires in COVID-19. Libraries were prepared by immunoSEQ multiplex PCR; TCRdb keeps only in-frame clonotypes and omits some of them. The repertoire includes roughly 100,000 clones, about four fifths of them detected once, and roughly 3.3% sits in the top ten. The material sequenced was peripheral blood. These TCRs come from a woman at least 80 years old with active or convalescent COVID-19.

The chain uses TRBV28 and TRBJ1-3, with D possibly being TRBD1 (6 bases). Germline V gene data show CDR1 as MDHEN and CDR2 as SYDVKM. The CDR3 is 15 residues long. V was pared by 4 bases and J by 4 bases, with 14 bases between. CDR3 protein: CASSYRTVNGNTIYF. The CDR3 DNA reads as TGTGCCAGCAGTTACCGGACAGTAAACGGAAACACCATATATTTT. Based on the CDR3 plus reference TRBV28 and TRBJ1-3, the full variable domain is DVKVTQSSRYLVKRTGEKVFLECVQDMDHENMFWYRQDPGLGLRLIYFSYDVKMKEKGDIPEGYSVSREKKERFSLILESASTNQTSMYLCASSYRTVNGNTIYFGEGSWLTVV.

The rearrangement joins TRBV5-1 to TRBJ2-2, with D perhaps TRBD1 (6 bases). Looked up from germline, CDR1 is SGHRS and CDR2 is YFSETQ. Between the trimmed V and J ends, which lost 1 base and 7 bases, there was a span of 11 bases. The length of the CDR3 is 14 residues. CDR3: CASSLSGASGELFF. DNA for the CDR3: TGCGCCAGCAGCTTGTCAGGGGCTAGCGGGGAGCTGTTTTTT.

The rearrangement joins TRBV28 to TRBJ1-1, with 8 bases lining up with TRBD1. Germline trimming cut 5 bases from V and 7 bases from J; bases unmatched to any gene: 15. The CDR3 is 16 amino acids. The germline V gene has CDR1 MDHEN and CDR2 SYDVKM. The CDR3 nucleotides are TGTGCCAGCAGTCCAGGGGGCTGGACAGCAACCTTTGAAGCTTTCTTT. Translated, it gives CASSPGGWTATFEAFF.

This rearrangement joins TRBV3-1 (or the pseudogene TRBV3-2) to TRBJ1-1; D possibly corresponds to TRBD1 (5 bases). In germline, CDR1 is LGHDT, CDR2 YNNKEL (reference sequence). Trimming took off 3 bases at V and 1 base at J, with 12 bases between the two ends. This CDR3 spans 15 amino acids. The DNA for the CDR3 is TGTGCCAGCAGCCAGTGGTTTACAGGGAACACTGAAGCTTTCTTT. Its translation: CASSQWFTGNTEAFF.

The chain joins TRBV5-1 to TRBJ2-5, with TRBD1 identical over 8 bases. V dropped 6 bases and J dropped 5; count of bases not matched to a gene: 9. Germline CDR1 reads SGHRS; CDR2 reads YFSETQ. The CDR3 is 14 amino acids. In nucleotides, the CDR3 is TGCGCCAGCACCGCCCAGGGGGCACGGGAGACCCAGTACTTC. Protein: CASTAQGARETQYF.

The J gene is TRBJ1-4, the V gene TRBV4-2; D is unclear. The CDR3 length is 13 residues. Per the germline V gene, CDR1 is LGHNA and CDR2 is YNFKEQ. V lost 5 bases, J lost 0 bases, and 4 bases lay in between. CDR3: CASSRATNEKLFF. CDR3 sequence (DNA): TGTGCCAGCAGCAGAGCAACTAATGAAAAACTGTTTTTT.

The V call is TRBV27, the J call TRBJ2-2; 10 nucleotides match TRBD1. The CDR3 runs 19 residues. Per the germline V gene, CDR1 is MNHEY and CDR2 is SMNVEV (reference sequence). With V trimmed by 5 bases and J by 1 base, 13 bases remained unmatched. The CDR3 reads CASSALGDRGRGNTGELFF. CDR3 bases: TGTGCCAGCAGTGCTCTCGGTGACAGGGGGCGAGGGAACACCGGGGAGCTGTTTTTT.

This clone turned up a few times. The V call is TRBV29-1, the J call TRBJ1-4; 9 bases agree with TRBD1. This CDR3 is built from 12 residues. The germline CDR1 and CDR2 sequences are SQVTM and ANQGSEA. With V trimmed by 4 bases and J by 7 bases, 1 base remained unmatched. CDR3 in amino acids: CSVGQGGEKLFF. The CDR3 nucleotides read TGCAGCGTTGGACAGGGGGGTGAAAAACTGTTTTTT.

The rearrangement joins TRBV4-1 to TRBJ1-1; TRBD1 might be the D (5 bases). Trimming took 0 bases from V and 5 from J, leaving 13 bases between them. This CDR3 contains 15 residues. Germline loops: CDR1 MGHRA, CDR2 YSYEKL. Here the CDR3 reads CASSQDIQGMTEAFF. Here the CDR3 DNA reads TGCGCCAGCAGCCAAGACATCCAGGGTATGACTGAAGCTTTCTTT.

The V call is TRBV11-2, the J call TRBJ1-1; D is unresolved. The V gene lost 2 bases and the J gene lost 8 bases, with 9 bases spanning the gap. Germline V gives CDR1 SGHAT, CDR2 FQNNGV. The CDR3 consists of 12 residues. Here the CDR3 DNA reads TGTGCCAGCAGCTTAATCTCCCTCGAAGCTTTCTTT. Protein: CASSLISLEAFF.

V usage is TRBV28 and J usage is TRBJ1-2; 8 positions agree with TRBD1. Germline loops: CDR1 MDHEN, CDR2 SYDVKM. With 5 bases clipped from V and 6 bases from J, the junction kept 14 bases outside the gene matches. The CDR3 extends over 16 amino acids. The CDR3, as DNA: TGTGCCAGCAGTCCCTTCAACCGCGGACAGGGACATGGCTACACCTTC. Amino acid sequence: CASSPFNRGQGHGYTF.

The CDR3 DNA is TGTGCCAGTAGTATTAGCAGGGGCTGGAGCACTGAAGCTTTCTTT. It specifies CASSISRGWSTEAFF. The chain joins TRBV19 to TRBJ1-1, with D maybe TRBD1 (6 bases). The CDR3 length is 15 residues. Germline V gene lookup returns CDR1 LNHDA and CDR2 SQIVND (reference sequence). Trimming removed 3 bases at V and 4 bases at J, with 15 bases between.

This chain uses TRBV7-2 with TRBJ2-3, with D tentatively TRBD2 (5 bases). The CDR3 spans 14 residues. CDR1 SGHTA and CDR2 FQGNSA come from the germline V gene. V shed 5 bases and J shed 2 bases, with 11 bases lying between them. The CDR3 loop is CASSPKRNTDTQYF. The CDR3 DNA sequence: TGTGCCAGCAGCCCTAAGCGGAACACAGATACGCAGTATTTT.

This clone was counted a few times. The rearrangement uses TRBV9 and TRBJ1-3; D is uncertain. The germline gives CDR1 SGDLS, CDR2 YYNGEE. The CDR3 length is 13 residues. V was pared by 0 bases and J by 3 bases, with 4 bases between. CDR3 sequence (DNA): TGTGCCAGCAGCGTAGGGAGTGGAAACACCATATATTTT. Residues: CASSVGSGNTIYF.

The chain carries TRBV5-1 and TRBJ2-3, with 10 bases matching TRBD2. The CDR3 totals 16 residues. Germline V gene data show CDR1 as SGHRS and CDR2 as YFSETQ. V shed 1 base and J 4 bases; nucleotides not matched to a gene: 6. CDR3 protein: CASSLSPSGGSDTQYF. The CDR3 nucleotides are TGCGCCAGCAGCTTGTCCCCTAGCGGGGGTTCAGATACGCAGTATTTT.

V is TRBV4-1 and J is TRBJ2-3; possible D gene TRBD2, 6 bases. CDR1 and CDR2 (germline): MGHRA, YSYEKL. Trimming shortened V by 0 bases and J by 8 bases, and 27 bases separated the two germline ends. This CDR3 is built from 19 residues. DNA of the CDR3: TGCGCCAGCAGCCAAGATGGTCCTAGCGCCTCACCCCCCAGAGGTACGCAGTATTTT. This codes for CASSQDGPSASPPRGTQYF.

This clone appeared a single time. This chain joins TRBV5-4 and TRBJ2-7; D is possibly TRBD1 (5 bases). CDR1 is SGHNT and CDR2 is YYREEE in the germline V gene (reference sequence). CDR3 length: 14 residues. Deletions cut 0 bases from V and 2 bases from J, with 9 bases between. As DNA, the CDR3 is TGTGCCAGCAGCTTGGAGCAGGGCCCCTACGAGCAGTACTTC. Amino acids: CASSLEQGPYEQYF.

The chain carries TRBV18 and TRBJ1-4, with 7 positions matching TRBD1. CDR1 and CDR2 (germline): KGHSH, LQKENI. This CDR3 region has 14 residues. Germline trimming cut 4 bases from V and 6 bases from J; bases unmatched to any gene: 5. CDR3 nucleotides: TGTGCCAGCTCACTTTGGACAGGAGATGAAAAACTGTTTTTT. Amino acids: CASSLWTGDEKLFF. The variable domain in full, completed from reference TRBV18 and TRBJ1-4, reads NAGVMQNPRHLVRRRGQEARLRCSPMKGHSHVYWYRQLPEEGLKFMVYLQKENIIDESGMPKERFSAEFPKEGPSILRIQQVVRGDSAAYFCASSLWTGDEKLFFGSGTQLSVL.

The CDR3 nucleotides are TGTGCCTGGAGTACCTCGGGGGAGCAGTACTTC. Translation: CAWSTSGEQYF. The chain recombines TRBV30 with TRBJ2-7; the D gene is possibly TRBD2 (5 bases). Germline V lookup: CDR1 GTSNPN, CDR2 SVGIG (reference sequence). The CDR3 has 11 amino acids. V shed 2 bases and J shed 7 bases, with 9 bases lying between them.

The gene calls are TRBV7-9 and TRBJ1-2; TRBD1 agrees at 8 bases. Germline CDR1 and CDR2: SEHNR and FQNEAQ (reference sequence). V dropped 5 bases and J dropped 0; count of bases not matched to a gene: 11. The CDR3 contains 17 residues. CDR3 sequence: CASSPRTGRGANYGYTF. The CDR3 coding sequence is TGTGCCAGCAGCCCCCGGACAGGGAGGGGGGCTAACTATGGCTACACCTTC.

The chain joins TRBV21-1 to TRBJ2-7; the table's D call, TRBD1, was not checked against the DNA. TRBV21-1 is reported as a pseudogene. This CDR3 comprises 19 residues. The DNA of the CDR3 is TGTGCCAGCAGCAAAGAGTTAGGTTTCGGACAGGGGCTAACCTACGAGCAGTACTTC. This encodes CASSKELGFGQGLTYEQYF.

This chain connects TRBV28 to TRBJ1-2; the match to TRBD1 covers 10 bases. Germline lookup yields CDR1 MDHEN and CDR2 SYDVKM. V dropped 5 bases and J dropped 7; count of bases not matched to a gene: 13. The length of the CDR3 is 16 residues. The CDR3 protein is CASSPPGQGFFFGYTF. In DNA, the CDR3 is TGTGCCAGCAGTCCCCCGGGACAGGGGTTTTTTTTTGGCTACACCTTC.

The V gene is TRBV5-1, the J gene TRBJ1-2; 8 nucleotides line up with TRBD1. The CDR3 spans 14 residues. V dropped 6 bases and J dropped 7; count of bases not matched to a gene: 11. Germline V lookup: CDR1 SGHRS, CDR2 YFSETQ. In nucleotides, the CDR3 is TGCGCCAGCACGACACAACAGGGGGAGGGTGGCTACACCTTC. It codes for CASTTQQGEGGYTF.

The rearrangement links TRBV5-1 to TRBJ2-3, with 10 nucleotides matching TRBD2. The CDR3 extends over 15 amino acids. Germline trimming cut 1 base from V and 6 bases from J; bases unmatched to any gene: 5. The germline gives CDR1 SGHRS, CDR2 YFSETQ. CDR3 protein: CASSLLGTSEDTQYF. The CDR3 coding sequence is TGCGCCAGCAGCTTGTTGGGGACTAGCGAGGATACGCAGTATTTT.

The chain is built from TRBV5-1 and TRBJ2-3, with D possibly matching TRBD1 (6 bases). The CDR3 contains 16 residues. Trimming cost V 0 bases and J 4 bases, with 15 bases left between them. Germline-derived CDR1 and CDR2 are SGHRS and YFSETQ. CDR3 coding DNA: TGCGCCAGCAGCTTGGTTTCAGGGGCCAGCGCAGATACGCAGTATTTT. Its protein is CASSLVSGASADTQYF.

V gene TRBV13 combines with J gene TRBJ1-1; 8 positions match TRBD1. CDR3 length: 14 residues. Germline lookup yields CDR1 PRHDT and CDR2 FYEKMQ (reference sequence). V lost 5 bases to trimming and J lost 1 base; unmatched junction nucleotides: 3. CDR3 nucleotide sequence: TGTGCCAGCAGCCACGGACAGGGGAACACTGAAGCTTTCTTT. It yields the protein CASSHGQGNTEAFF.

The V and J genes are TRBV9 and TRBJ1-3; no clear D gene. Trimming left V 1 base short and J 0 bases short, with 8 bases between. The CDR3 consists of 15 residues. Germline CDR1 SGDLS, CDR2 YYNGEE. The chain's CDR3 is CASSVNLGSGNTIYF. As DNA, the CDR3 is TGTGCCAGCAGCGTAAATCTCGGCTCTGGAAACACCATATATTTT.

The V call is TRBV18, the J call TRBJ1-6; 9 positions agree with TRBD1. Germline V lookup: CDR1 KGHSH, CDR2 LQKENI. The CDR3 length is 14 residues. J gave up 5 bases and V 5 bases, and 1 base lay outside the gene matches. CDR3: CASSWDRDNSPLHF. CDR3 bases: TGTGCCAGCTCATGGGACAGGGATAATTCACCCCTCCACTTT.

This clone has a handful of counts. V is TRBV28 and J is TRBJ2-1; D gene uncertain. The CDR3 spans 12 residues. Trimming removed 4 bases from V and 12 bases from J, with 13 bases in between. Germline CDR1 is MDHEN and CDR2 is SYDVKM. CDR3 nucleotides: TGTGCCAGCAGTTCCAATAGCCGGTTGCAGTTCTTC. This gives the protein CASSSNSRLQFF.

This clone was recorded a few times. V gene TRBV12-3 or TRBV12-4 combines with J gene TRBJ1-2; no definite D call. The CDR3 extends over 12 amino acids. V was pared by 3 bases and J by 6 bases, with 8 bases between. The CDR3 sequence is CASSLKRDGYTF. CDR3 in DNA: TGTGCCAGCAGTTTGAAGCGGGATGGCTACACCTTC.